This T cell receptor beta chain was sequenced during a study of radiotherapy plus CTLA-4 blockade in lung cancer. CTLA-4 blockade using ipilimumab, together with focal radiation, was received by patients with chemo-refractory metastatic non-small-cell lung cancer. This clone was observed a handful of times. Its antigen is as yet unknown. TCRdb's table, derived via immunoSEQ multiplex PCR, lists solely in-frame clones and lacks some. The sample records 30,000 to 45,000 clones, over 60% being singletons. The study's findings and limits: Reports state that early shifts in blood T cell clones, with interferon-beta, best predicted response.

The V gene lost 11 bases and the J gene lost 8 bases, with 21 bases spanning the gap. This CDR3 has 14 residues. Per the germline V gene, CDR1 is KGHSH and CDR2 is LQKENI. The V gene is TRBV18, the J gene TRBJ1-4, with D possibly being TRBD1 (6 bases). This receptor was identified in a human donor with non-small cell lung cancer who had stable disease on radiotherapy plus ipilimumab. Sequencing used peripheral blood, obtained from a patient treated with radiotherapy plus ipilimumab. The CDR3: CASSPGTIREKLFF. CDR3 bases: TGTGCCTCCTCTCCCGGGACAATTCGGGAAAAACTGTTTTTT.